The T cell receptor beta chain under discussion was sequenced for a study of T cell responses to AZD1222 COVID-19 vaccine. Study-wide background: Combined were second doses at about 4 or about 12 weeks. Whole-study results and caveats: Spike-specific TCR breadth rose after two AZD1222 doses, and depth rose as well. White British donors predominated, females outnumbered males, and clonal diversity was possibly underestimated. All repertoire sampling was performed exclusively after the peak T cell response.

As regards this clone: Antigen: not known.

TCRdb's table, derived via immunoSEQ multiplex PCR, lists solely in-frame clones and lacks some. The sample has 250,000 or so clones, 90% to 95% seen once. Trimming stripped 4 bases from V and 10 bases from J, with 14 bases between. The CDR3 length is 12 residues. Germline CDR1 is SGHDT and CDR2 is YYEEEE. Sequenced material: peripheral blood, taken on day 0 of AZD1222 vaccination. This clonotype originated in an adult in good health. The V call is TRBV5-6, the J call TRBJ1-1; D remains unclear. The CDR3 region is CASSLRTRSAFF. As DNA, the CDR3 is TGTGCCAGCAGCCTCCGTACGAGATCAGCTTTCTTT.